Presented here are 9 T cell receptor beta chains from one specimen sequenced in a study of blood T cell repertoires in COVID-19. The assay was immunoSEQ multiplex PCR, and TCRdb's table has in-frame clones only and misses some. The table has about 150,000 clones, approximately 78% seen once; the top ten hold 12% to 15%. Sequencing used peripheral blood. All receptors come from a human donor with acute or convalescent COVID-19. The donor label of this sample is uncertain.

This rearrangement joins TRBV18 to TRBJ1-4; TRBD1 aligns across 7 bases. The CDR3 is 14 amino acids. Trimming removed 5 bases from V and 2 bases from J; junction bases left unmatched: 2. CDR1 is KGHSH and CDR2 is LQKENI in the germline V gene. The CDR3 bases are TGTGCCAGCTCATCACAGGGGACTAATGAAAAACTGTTTTTT. This sequence encodes CASSSQGTNEKLFF.

The chain links TRBV3-1 (or the pseudogene TRBV3-2) to TRBJ1-2; 7 bases map to TRBD1. The CDR3 length is 18 residues. The germline CDR1 and CDR2 sequences are LGHDT and YNNKEL (reference sequence). Trimming removed 1 base from V and 5 bases from J; junction bases left unmatched: 16. The CDR3: CASSQVPNPQDRRYGYTF. For the CDR3, the DNA is TGTGCCAGCAGCCAAGTTCCCAACCCCCAGGACAGGAGATATGGCTACACCTTC.

This chain joins TRBV3-1 (or the pseudogene TRBV3-2) and TRBJ2-7, with 8 bases matching TRBD1. Trimming cost V 4 bases and J 2 bases; bases outside gene matches: 7. CDR3 length equals 15 residues. In germline, CDR1 is LGHDT, CDR2 YNNKEL (reference sequence). The CDR3: CASSPRQGSPYEQYF. The CDR3 region has the DNA TGTGCCAGCAGCCCACGACAGGGGAGTCCCTACGAGCAGTACTTC.

This clone was detected once. V is TRBV15 and J is TRBJ2-2; a possible D gene is TRBD1 (6 bases). V was clipped by 3 bases and J by 2 bases, with 16 bases between them. CDR1 is LNHNV and CDR2 is YYDKDF in the germline V gene (reference sequence). This CDR3 has 17 amino acids. The DNA for the CDR3 is TGTGCCACCAGCAGTTGGACAGCCGGCCTTAACACCGGGGAGCTGTTTTTT. Encoded protein: CATSSWTAGLNTGELFF.

This chain links TRBV4-1 with TRBJ2-3; D possibly corresponds to TRBD2 (6 bases). Germline CDR1 MGHRA, CDR2 YSYEKL. The V gene lost 1 base and the J gene lost 2 bases, with 10 bases spanning the gap. CDR3 length: 15 residues. This chain's CDR3 is CASSQGWGDTDTQYF. CDR3 DNA: TGCGCCAGCAGCCAAGGATGGGGGGACACAGATACGCAGTATTTT.

This clone was detected only a few times. This rearrangement joins TRBV4-1 to TRBJ2-1, with a weak D call TRBD2 (6 bases). Trimming stripped 3 bases from V and 7 bases from J, with 25 bases between. This CDR3 is built from 18 residues. Germline assignment: CDR1 MGHRA and CDR2 YSYEKL. The CDR3 spells CASSQGPMRKRTTNEQFF. The DNA for the CDR3 is TGCGCCAGCAGCCAGGGTCCTATGCGGAAGAGGACTACGAATGAGCAGTTCTTC.

The chain employs TRBV4-1 and TRBJ1-3; TRBD1 matches 7 bases. The V gene end was trimmed by 0 bases and the J gene end by 2 bases; junction bases not matched to a gene: 7. The CDR3 has 17 amino acids. Germline V gene data show CDR1 as MGHRA and CDR2 as YSYEKL. Here the CDR3 DNA reads TGCGCCAGCAGCCAAGATGGTAGGACAGGACCTGGAAACACCATATATTTT. As protein: CASSQDGRTGPGNTIYF.

V gene TRBV11-2 combines with J gene TRBJ1-2, with unresolved D. V lost 5 bases to trimming and J lost 3 bases, with 16 bases between them. Germline V gene data show CDR1 as SGHAT and CDR2 as FQNNGV. This CDR3 has 15 residues. The CDR3 nucleotides read TGTGCCAGCAGCACCCCGGGGAGCGGCCACTATGGCTACACCTTC. It codes for CASSTPGSGHYGYTF.

This sequence joins TRBV10-3 and TRBJ2-6, with a possible D match to TRBD1 (5 bases). Germline V CDR1 and CDR2: ENHRY, SYGVKD. V was pared by 3 bases and J by 1 base, with 7 bases between. This CDR3 has 15 residues. The CDR3 loop reads CAISDQGSGANVLTF. The DNA of the CDR3 is TGTGCCATCAGTGACCAGGGTTCTGGGGCCAACGTCCTGACTTTC.